This T cell receptor beta chain was documented in a study of breast tumors, draining lymph nodes, adjacent tissues (dated by TCRdb to the mid-2010s). With regard to the full study: Breast cancer patients provided tumor, adjacent nontumor tissue and axillary lymph nodes, and the study compared the TCR beta repertoires across these three sources. In human breast cancer, the study set out to evaluate how tumor, surrounding tissue and draining lymph node repertoires relate to one another and whether T cells may move between these sites. Overall results and qualifications from the work: The data were considered consistent with most tumor T cells being derived from the lymph node and subsequently expanding within tumor tissue. The similarity between tumor and nontumor tissue repertoires was significantly greater in luminal-like breast cancer than in basal-like breast cancer. T-cell repertoire diversity in tumors was found to be lower than in lymph nodes but higher than in nontumor tissue, and preferential V and J gene usage was observed. The conclusion that tumor T cells originate in lymph nodes was framed as consistent with a hypothesis rather than directly demonstrated.

This clonotype occurred many times. Its binding antigen is unknown. There are no base qualities to consult, and no much larger clone falls within one base. Instrument used: Illumina HiSeq 2000. TCR beta chain libraries were generated through multiplex PCR amplification. The amplified TCR beta chain products were analyzed by high-throughput sequencing. Using fastp trimming at Q25 and MiXCR clonotype assembly, TCRdb reanalyzed the public sequencing data and kept in-frame beta chains. One record per CDR3 amino acid sequence lists the most common genes and DNA. Counted in this sample were roughly 14,000 distinct CDR3 sequences; 40% to 50% of them appeared once. 28% of the sample rests with the top ten. The CDR1 and CDR2 encoded by the germline V gene are KGHSH and LQKENI. Ends trimmed: V by 5 bases, J by 10 bases; bases unmatched to a gene: 13. The CDR3 contains 15 residues, cysteine and phenylalanine counted. The only DNA kept is the CDR3, 45 bases in frame from the first base.

The adjacent samples were made up of nontumor breast tissue that surrounded the tumor. The clonotype was recovered from a female donor with breast cancer. Some clones in this sample may be carry-over from other donors' samples. The rearranged chain carries TRBV18 and TRBJ1-4, with 7 junctional bases fitting TRBD1. What was sequenced was tumor-adjacent breast tissue. The CDR3 reads CASSSTGVGSGKLFF. Read as DNA, the sequence is TGTGCCAGCTCATCCACAGGGGTGGGAAGCGGAAAACTGTTTTTT.